Below are 15 T cell receptor beta chains sequenced from a single sample in a study of human versus mouse CDR3 diversity and MHC coevolution. Data came from immunoSEQ multiplex PCR; TCRdb stores just in-frame clones and leaves some out. The profile shows about 83,000 clones, about nine tenths of them singletons. Sample: naive CD4+ T cells from blood. Described subset: CD45RO-negative CD62L-positive naive CD4 T cells. These receptors originate from a person aged 25 to 75 in good health.

This chain links TRBV2 with TRBJ2-4, with D tentatively TRBD2 (5 bases). Trimming stripped 4 bases from V and 1 base from J, with 20 bases between. The CDR3 consists of 18 residues. Germline CDR1 and CDR2: SNHLY and FYNNEI. Here the CDR3 DNA reads TGTGCCAGCAGTGTTTTTTATAAGACGGGGAATGCCAAAAACATTCAGTACTTC. It yields the protein CASSVFYKTGNAKNIQYF.

The chain has TRBV6-4 and TRBJ1-1; the D is unclear. Per germline, CDR1 MRHNA and CDR2 SNTAGT. The V end was cut by 4 bases, the J end by 9 bases, with 15 bases between. CDR3 length: 13 amino acids. The CDR3 spells CASSVEVGGKAFF. The CDR3, as DNA: TGTGCCAGCAGTGTTGAAGTAGGAGGGAAAGCTTTCTTT.

This clone was seen only a few times. V is TRBV19 and J is TRBJ1-5; TRBD1 is a possible D gene (6 bases). Trimming stripped 1 base from V and 4 bases from J, with 11 bases between. Germline assignment: CDR1 LNHDA and CDR2 SQIVND (reference sequence). This CDR3 contains 15 residues. The CDR3 DNA reads as TGTGCCAGTAGTATAGGTTGGCAGGGGAATCAGCCCCAGCATTTT. This codes for CASSIGWQGNQPQHF.

The V gene is TRBV28, the J gene TRBJ1-5; no clear D gene. CDR3 length: 14 residues. Looked up from germline, CDR1 is MDHEN and CDR2 is SYDVKM. V gave up 1 base and J gave up 2 bases, with 6 bases separating them. The CDR3 coding sequence is TGTGCCAGCAGTTTATCTATGGGCAATCAGCCCCAGCATTTT. It codes for CASSLSMGNQPQHF.

The rearrangement links TRBV30 to TRBJ1-4; TRBD1 matches at 9 bases. Germline assignment: CDR1 GTSNPN and CDR2 SVGIG (reference sequence). This CDR3 comprises 12 residues. CDR3 coding DNA: TGTGCTGCCGGGACAGGGACCGAAAAACTGTTTTTT. Its protein is CAAGTGTEKLFF.

This chain links TRBV27 with TRBJ2-3; TRBD2 matches at 11 bases. The trim removed 2 bases at V and 0 bases at J, leaving 4 bases unmatched. The germline V gene encodes CDR1 MNHEY and CDR2 SMNVEV (reference sequence). This CDR3 spans 17 amino acids. CDR3: CASSLLAGGGSTDTQYF. DNA of the CDR3: TGTGCCAGCAGTTTACTAGCGGGGGGCGGAAGCACAGATACGCAGTATTTT.

This chain uses TRBV27 with TRBJ2-7; TRBD2 agrees at 7 bases. The germline V gene has CDR1 MNHEY and CDR2 SMNVEV (reference sequence). This CDR3 has 16 amino acids. With 8 bases clipped from V and 0 bases from J, the junction kept 13 bases outside the gene matches. The CDR3 sequence: CASAAKPSGSSYEQYF. In DNA form, the CDR3 reads TGTGCCAGCGCGGCGAAACCTAGCGGTAGCTCCTACGAGCAGTACTTC.

The J gene is TRBJ1-5, the V gene TRBV18, with 8 bases fitting TRBD1. The V segment lost 0 bases and the J segment 9 bases; nucleotides outside the gene matches: 10. The CDR3 sequence is 16 residues long. From germline, CDR1 is KGHSH and CDR2 LQKENI. The CDR3: CASSPPGTGSPLPQHF. The CDR3 nucleotides are TGTGCCAGCTCACCACCAGGGACAGGTTCTCCCCTGCCCCAGCATTTT.

This sequence joins TRBV6-1 and TRBJ1-6; TRBD1 matches at 8 bases. In germline, CDR1 is MNHNS, CDR2 SASEGT. The CDR3 runs 17 residues. The V and J ends lost 2 bases and 9 bases, in that order; junction bases with no gene match: 12. The CDR3 region has the DNA TGTGCCAGCAGTGAACCCGGGACAGGCCTCCTTGGTTCACCCCTCCACTTT. Encoded protein: CASSEPGTGLLGSPLHF.

This clone has just one count. V is TRBV6-5 and J is TRBJ2-2; weak D call: TRBD2 (6 bases). V dropped 6 bases and J dropped 3 bases, with 11 bases sitting between them. This CDR3 is built from 14 residues. Germline-derived CDR1 and CDR2 are MNHEY and SVGAGI. CDR3 in DNA: TGTGCCAGCAGACGGGACTTGCACACCGGGGAGCTGTTTTTT. It codes for CASRRDLHTGELFF.

The J gene is TRBJ1-2, the V gene TRBV27, with D unclear. The CDR3 loop spans 12 amino acids. Per germline, CDR1 MNHEY and CDR2 SMNVEV (reference sequence). V dropped 6 bases and J dropped 3 bases, with 8 bases sitting between them. Here the CDR3 DNA reads TGTGCCAGCAGAACAGCTGACTATGGCTACACCTTC. It yields the protein CASRTADYGYTF.

V and J are TRBV27 and TRBJ1-1; the match to TRBD1 covers 7 bases. V dropped 2 bases and J dropped 8; count of bases not matched to a gene: 5. This CDR3 spans 13 amino acids. The V gene's germline CDR1 is MNHEY and CDR2 SMNVEV (reference sequence). The CDR3 DNA reads as TGTGCCAGCAGTTTAAGGGACAGAAGAGAAGCTTTCTTT. It yields the protein CASSLRDRREAFF.

The chain carries TRBV2 and TRBJ2-1; D is perhaps TRBD1 (7 bases). Between the trimmed V and J ends, which lost 2 bases and 6 bases, there was a span of 11 bases. The V gene's germline CDR1 is SNHLY and CDR2 FYNNEI. CDR3 length equals 14 residues. The CDR3: CASSENRGGNEQFF. The CDR3 region has the DNA TGTGCCAGCAGTGAAAACAGGGGAGGCAATGAGCAGTTCTTC.

The CDR3 loop reads CASSQEGPSGGLYNEQFF. The DNA of the CDR3 is TGTGCCAGCAGCCAAGAGGGCCCTAGCGGGGGGCTCTACAATGAGCAGTTCTTC. The chain recombines TRBV14 with TRBJ2-1; 11 bases map to TRBD2. The CDR3 runs to 18 residues. The germline V gene has CDR1 SGHDN and CDR2 FVKESK. V shed 0 bases, J shed 3 bases, and the junction held 7 bases outside the gene matches.

The table lists this clone with a count of one. The gene calls are TRBV2 and TRBJ2-7; possible D gene TRBD1, 5 bases. Trimming cost V 4 bases and J 2 bases, with 9 bases left between them. This CDR3 region has 13 residues. The germline V gene has CDR1 SNHLY and CDR2 FYNNEI. The CDR3 DNA reads TGTGCCAGCAGTGTAGGCAGGGCCTACGAGCAGTACTTC. This translates into CASSVGRAYEQYF.